This T cell receptor (beta chain) is drawn from a study of OX40 agonist ivuxolimab in advanced cancers. Sequenced by immunoSEQ multiplex PCR; TCRdb stores in-frame clones only, minus some. The sample consists of tens of thousands of clones, under 95% of them appearing once. In germline, CDR1 is SEHNR, CDR2 FQNEAQ (reference sequence). Trimming took 5 bases from V and 6 from J, leaving 15 bases between them. CDR3 length: 14 amino acids. This sequence was found in an adult with an advanced solid tumor such as melanoma, head and neck, liver or kidney cancer. The sample in question was CD4+ or CD8+ T cells sorted from blood, obtained in a trial of the OX40 agonist ivuxolimab. This chain links TRBV7-9 with TRBJ2-3, with D possibly matching TRBD1 (5 bases). CDR3: CASSARDSKDTQYF. The CDR3 DNA follows: TGTGCCAGCAGCGCCCGCGACAGCAAGGATACGCAGTATTTT.